This is a list of T cell receptor beta chains from one sample in a study of shared clonotypes between healthy human individuals. Some clones are missing from TCRdb's copy, which holds only in-frame ones; the method was immunoSEQ multiplex PCR. The data contain approximately 2.5 million clones, 93% of them singletons. Sequenced sample: naive CD4+ T cells from PBMCs. The receptors were sampled from a man aged 18 to 30 in good health. Some clones in this sample may be carry-over from other donors' samples. The CDR3 runs from the conserved cysteine through the conserved F or W. Each record gives: J gene, D gene, clone size, V gene, CDR3 DNA, CDR3 protein. The D gene is left open where the match is weak. Size tells how often a clone was seen (once, few, many) or the class of an expanded clone, and some rows leave it out.

>TRBJ2-6|-|-|TRBV30
TGTGCCTGGAGTAAGGGGAGAATCTCGTCTCTGGGGGCCAACGTCCTGACTTTC
CAWSKGRISSLGANVLTF
>TRBJ2-2|-|-|TRBV28
TGTGCCAGCAGTTCAAGCGCCGGGACAAGAGGAACCGGGGAGCTGTTTTTT
CASSSSAGTRGTGELFF
>TRBJ1-5|TRBD1|-|TRBV4-1
TGCGCCAGCAGCCAAGAAGGGGGCAGGTTTACACAGCCCCAGCATTTT
CASSQEGGRFTQPQHF
>TRBJ1-5|-|-|TRBV29-1
TGCAGCGTGTCGAATAGCAATCAGCCCCAGCATTTT
CSVSNSNQPQHF
>TRBJ1-4|-|-|TRBV28
TGTGCCAGCAGTTCCCCGCGGACCGAAAAACTGTTTTTT
CASSSPRTEKLFF
>TRBJ1-3|-|-|TRBV30
TGTGCCTGGAGTGTGGGGTCTGGAAACACCATATATTTT
CAWSVGSGNTIYF
>TRBJ2-1|-|-|TRBV27
TGTGCCAGCAGTCCCCCGAGGCTCGGGGGTGCCTCCTACAATGAGCAGTTCTTC
CASSPPRLGGASYNEQFF
>TRBJ2-1|TRBD2|-|TRBV27
TGTGCCAGCTATCCACTCGCGGGAGAAGGGATTGAGCAGTTCTTC
CASYPLAGEGIEQFF
>TRBJ2-3|-|-|TRBV9
TGTGCCAGCAGCGTAGGCAGGGCCCCAGATACGCAGTATTTT
CASSVGRAPDTQYF
>TRBJ1-2|TRBD1|-|TRBV19
TGTGCCAGTAGTCTCCGGGACAGGGTTTCTGGCTACACCTTC
CASSLRDRVSGYTF
>TRBJ2-3|TRBD2|-|TRBV5-4
TGTGCCAGCAGCAGGGGACTAGCGGGAGGCACAGATACGCAGTATTTT
CASSRGLAGGTDTQYF
>TRBJ1-6|-|-|TRBV2
TGTGCGATAAGCGCCAGCCTTTATTCACCCCTCCACTTT
CAISASLYSPLHF
>TRBJ1-4|TRBD1|once|TRBV19
TGTGCCAGTAGTTACAGGGGAGGGAGAGAAAAACTGTTTTTT
CASSYRGGREKLFF
>TRBJ2-7|-|-|TRBV28
TGTGCCAGCAGTTTATTCAACAGTCCACAGGGTCAGTACTTC
CASSLFNSPQGQYF
>TRBJ2-1|-|once|TRBV27
TGTGCCAGCAGTTTATCGTACCCCCAGAGCTCCTACAATGAGCAGTTCTTC
CASSLSYPQSSYNEQFF
>TRBJ2-2|-|-|TRBV11-3
TGTGCCAGCAGCTTAGTGGCAGCCGGGGAGCTGTTTTTT
CASSLVAAGELFF
>TRBJ2-2|TRBD2|-|TRBV18
TGTGCCAGCTCACCACCCCAGACTAGCCTCACCGGGGAGCTGTTTTTT
CASSPPQTSLTGELFF
>TRBJ2-2|-|-|TRBV28
TGTGCCAGCAGTTCACCGGGACAGAACACCGGGGAGCTGTTTTTT
CASSSPGQNTGELFF
>TRBJ2-7|TRBD1|-|TRBV7-2
TGTGCCAGCAGCCACCGCCGGGACAGGGTTAACTACGAGCAGTACTTC
CASSHRRDRVNYEQYF
>TRBJ2-7|-|-|TRBV7-9
TGTGCCAGCAGCTTCGGGTTCCTATCCTACGAGCAGTACTTC
CASSFGFLSYEQYF
>TRBJ1-1|-|-|TRBV5-1
TGCGCCAGCAGCTTGGACAGGCCGGACACTGAAGCTTTCTTT
CASSLDRPDTEAFF
>TRBJ1-5|TRBD1|-|TRBV29-1
TGCAGCGTTCAGGGGACAGGGACTAATCAGCCCCAGCATTTT
CSVQGTGTNQPQHF
>TRBJ2-5|TRBD2|-|TRBV7-2
TGTGCCAGCAGCTTAGAAGGGGCGGGAGGTGTGACCCAGTACTTC
CASSLEGAGGVTQYF
>TRBJ2-3|-|-|TRBV4-1
TGCGCCAGCAGCCACGCCCTTAGCACAGATACGCAGTATTTT
CASSHALSTDTQYF
>TRBJ1-5|-|-|TRBV6-1
TGTGCCAGCAGTGAAGGGGGGCAGCATCAGCCCCAGCATTTT
CASSEGGQHQPQHF
>TRBJ1-1|TRBD1|-|TRBV19
TGTGCCAGTAGGTTGACAGGGGGGAACACTGAAGCTTTCTTT
CASRLTGGNTEAFF
>TRBJ2-3|-|-|TRBV7-3
TGTGCCAGCAGCCTATTGGGCACAGATACGCAGTATTTT
CASSLLGTDTQYF
>TRBJ2-7|TRBD2|-|TRBV9
TGTGCCAGCAGCGTAGCCCCGGGACTAGTATCTGGCGAGCAGTACTTC
CASSVAPGLVSGEQYF
>TRBJ2-6|-|-|TRBV9
TGTGCCAGCAGCGTAGGAGTTTCTGGGTTTGGGGCCAACGTCCTGACTTTC
CASSVGVSGFGANVLTF
>TRBJ2-1|TRBD1|-|TRBV11-3
TGTGCCAGCAGACGCACTGGCAGGGGGCGCCAGGGTGAGCAGTTCTTC
CASRRTGRGRQGEQFF
>TRBJ2-7|-|-|TRBV6-6
TGTGCCAGCACCTCCCTGGCGGGGAGTTTCCGCTACGAGCAGTACTTC
CASTSLAGSFRYEQYF
>TRBJ2-2|-|-|TRBV5-1
TGCGCCACCGCGGCGGCGAACACCGGGGAGCTGTTTTTT
CATAAANTGELFF
>TRBJ1-1|-|few|TRBV2
TGTGCCAGCAGTTCGGGTCAGACTAGTGAAGCTTTCTTT
CASSSGQTSEAFF
>TRBJ2-1|TRBD2|-|TRBV5-4
TGTGCCAGCAGCTTTGGGACTAGCCGATACAATGAGCAGTTCTTC
CASSFGTSRYNEQFF
>TRBJ2-3|-|many|TRBV5-1
TGCGCCAGCAGGAGGGCCCTTGGCGGAGATACGCAGTATTTT
CASRRALGGDTQYF
>TRBJ2-7|-|-|TRBV19
TGTGCCAGTAGGATCGGGCAGGGAGCCTACGAGCAGTACTTC
CASRIGQGAYEQYF
>TRBJ2-4|-|-|TRBV5-4
TGTGCCAGCAGCTCGACACGTGAAGCCAAAAACATTCAGTACTTC
CASSSTREAKNIQYF
>TRBJ2-7|TRBD1|-|TRBV29-1
TGCAGCGCTCGAATAGGGGGGACAGGGGGCGGCTACGAGCAGTACTTC
CSARIGGTGGGYEQYF
>TRBJ2-7|TRBD1|-|TRBV4-3
TGCGCCAGCAGCCCAGCCGTAACGACAGGGTGGCCCTACGAGCAGTACTTC
CASSPAVTTGWPYEQYF
>TRBJ1-2|-|-|TRBV5-8
TGTGCCAGCAGCTTTTTATACAGGGACTATGGCTACACCTTC
CASSFLYRDYGYTF
>TRBJ2-2|TRBD2|once|TRBV6-1
TGTGCCAGCGGCGGGGGGACGAACACCGGGGAGCTGTTTTTT
CASGGGTNTGELFF
>TRBJ2-3|TRBD1|once|TRBV6-1
TGTGCCAGCATCCGGACAGGGTTTACAGATACGCAGTATTTT
CASIRTGFTDTQYF